The sequence of this T cell receptor beta chain was determined in a study of T cells after yellow fever vaccination. Whole-study results and caveats: Post-booster repertoires again held most primary-vaccination clones (about 96% CD4, over 80% CD8). Weaker in magnitude, the secondary response showed a faster peak on day 5 versus 15. One caveat is that FACS-sorted repertoires could contain abundant clonotypes contaminating from the bulk population.

Generation of TCR cDNA used 5'RACE template switching (which added a universal primer site and UMIs). Each CDR3 protein is one row after TCRdb ran MiXCR on the 5' RACE reads. The sample carries hundreds of thousands of distinct CDR3 sequences, under 15% recorded once. As regards this clonotype: Its antigen is not known.

CDR3 size: 11 residues. The ends were cut back, 4 bases at V and 8 bases at J, with 8 bases in the middle. Looked up from germline, CDR1 is SEHNR and CDR2 is FQNEAQ (reference sequence). This sequence was found in a man aged 18 to 29 who received the YFV17D yellow fever vaccine. The sequences come from CD4+ T cells sorted from PBMCs, collected 15 days after the yellow fever booster vaccination. V usage is TRBV7-9 and J usage is TRBJ1-1; D is perhaps TRBD1 (5 bases). CDR3 region: CASSSGGEAFF. DNA of the CDR3: TGTGCCAGCAGCTCCGGGGGAGAAGCTTTCTTT.